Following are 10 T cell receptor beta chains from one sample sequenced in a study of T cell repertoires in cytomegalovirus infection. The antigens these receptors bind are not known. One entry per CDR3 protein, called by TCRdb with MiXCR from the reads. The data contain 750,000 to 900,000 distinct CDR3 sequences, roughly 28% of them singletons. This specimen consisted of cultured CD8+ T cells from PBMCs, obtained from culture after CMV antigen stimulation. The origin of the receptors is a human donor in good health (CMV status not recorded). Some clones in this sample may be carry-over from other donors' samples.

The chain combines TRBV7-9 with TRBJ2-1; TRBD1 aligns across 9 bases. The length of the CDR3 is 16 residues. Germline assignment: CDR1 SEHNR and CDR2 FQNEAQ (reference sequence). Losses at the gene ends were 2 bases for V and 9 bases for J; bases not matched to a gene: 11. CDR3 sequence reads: CASSLSFGQGPGEQFF. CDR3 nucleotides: TGTGCCAGCAGCTTAAGTTTCGGACAGGGGCCTGGTGAGCAGTTCTTC. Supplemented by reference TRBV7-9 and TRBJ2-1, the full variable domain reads DTGVSQNPRHKITKRGQNVTFRCDPISEHNRLYWYRQTLGQGPEFLTYFQNEAQLEKSRLLSDRFSAERPKGSFSTLEIQRTEQGDSAMYLCASSLSFGQGPGEQFFGPGTRLTVL.

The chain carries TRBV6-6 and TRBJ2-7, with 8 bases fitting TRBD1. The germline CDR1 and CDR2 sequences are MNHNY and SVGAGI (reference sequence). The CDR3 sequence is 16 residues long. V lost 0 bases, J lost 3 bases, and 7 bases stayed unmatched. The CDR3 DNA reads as TGTGCCAGCAGTTACTCCCCCAGGGACAGGTTCTACGAGCAGTACTTC. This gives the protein CASSYSPRDRFYEQYF.

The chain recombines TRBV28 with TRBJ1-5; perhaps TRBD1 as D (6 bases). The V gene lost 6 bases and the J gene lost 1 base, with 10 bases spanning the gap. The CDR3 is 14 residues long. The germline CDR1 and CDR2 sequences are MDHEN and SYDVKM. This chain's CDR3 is CASSGDRSNQPQHF. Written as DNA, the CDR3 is TGTGCCAGCAGCGGAGACAGGAGCAATCAGCCCCAGCATTTT.

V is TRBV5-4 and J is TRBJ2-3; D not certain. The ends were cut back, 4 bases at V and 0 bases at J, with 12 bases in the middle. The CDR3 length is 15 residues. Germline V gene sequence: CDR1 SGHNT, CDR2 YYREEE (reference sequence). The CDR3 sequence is CASSANGDSTDTQYF. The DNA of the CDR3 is TGTGCCAGCAGCGCCAATGGCGATAGCACAGATACGCAGTATTTT.

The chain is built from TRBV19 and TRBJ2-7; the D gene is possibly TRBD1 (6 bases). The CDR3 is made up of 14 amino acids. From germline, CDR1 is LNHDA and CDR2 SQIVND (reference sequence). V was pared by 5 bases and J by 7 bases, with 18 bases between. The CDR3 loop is CASSPYLGHIEQYF. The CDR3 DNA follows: TGTGCCAGTAGTCCCTATCTGGGACACATAGAGCAGTACTTC.

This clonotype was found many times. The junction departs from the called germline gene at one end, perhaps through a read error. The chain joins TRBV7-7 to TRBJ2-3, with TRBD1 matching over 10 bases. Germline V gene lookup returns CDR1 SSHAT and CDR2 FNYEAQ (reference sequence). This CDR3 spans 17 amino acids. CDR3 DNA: TGTGCTAGCAGCTCTCTCCCGGGACAGGGGTTTTCAGATACGCAGTATTTT. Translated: CASSSLPGQGFSDTQYF.

The CDR3 sequence: CSARTSGGADETQYF. Written as DNA, the CDR3 is TGCAGTGCTAGGACTAGCGGGGGGGCCGATGAGACCCAGTACTTC. J is TRBJ2-5 and V is TRBV20-1; 14 bases match TRBD2. There are 15 residues in the CDR3. The V and J ends lost 3 bases and 5 bases, in that order; junction bases with no gene match: 5. Looked up from germline, CDR1 is DFQATT and CDR2 is SNEGSKA (reference sequence).

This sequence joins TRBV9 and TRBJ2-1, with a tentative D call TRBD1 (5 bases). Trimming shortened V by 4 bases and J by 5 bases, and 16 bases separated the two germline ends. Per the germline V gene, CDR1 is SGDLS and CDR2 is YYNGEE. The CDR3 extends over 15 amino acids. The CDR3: CASSPPQGSHNEQFF. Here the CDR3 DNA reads TGTGCCAGCAGCCCTCCGCAGGGTTCTCACAATGAGCAGTTCTTC.

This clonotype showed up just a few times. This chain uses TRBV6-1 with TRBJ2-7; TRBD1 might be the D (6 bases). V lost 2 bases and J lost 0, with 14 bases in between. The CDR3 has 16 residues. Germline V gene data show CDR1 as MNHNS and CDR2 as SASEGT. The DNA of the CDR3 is TGTGCCAGCAGTGAAAAGGGCCAGGGGATCTCCTACGAGCAGTACTTC. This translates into CASSEKGQGISYEQYF.

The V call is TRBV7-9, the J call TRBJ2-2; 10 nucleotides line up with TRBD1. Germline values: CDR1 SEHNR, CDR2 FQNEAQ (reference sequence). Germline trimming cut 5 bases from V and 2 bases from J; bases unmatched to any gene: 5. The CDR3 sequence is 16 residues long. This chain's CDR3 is CASSNRQGANTGELFF. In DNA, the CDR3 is TGTGCCAGCAGCAATAGACAGGGGGCCAACACCGGGGAGCTGTTTTTT.